The T cell receptor (beta chain) described here comes from a study of identical twins. The CDR3 consists of 16 residues. Looked up from germline, CDR1 is SGHDN and CDR2 is FVKESK. Between the trimmed V and J ends, which lost 3 bases and 5 bases, there was a span of 19 bases. Study observations and caveats: High-abundance cord blood beta clonotypes had fewer insertions; memory repertoires showed none.

Only a few counts were recorded for this clonotype. Its antigen is not identified. cDNA carried unique molecular identifiers, and a universal primer site was added by template switching. Each CDR3 protein is one row after TCRdb ran MiXCR on the 5' RACE reads. This repertoire shows 460,000 or so distinct CDR3 sequences, more than 13% found once; its top ten account for about 0.52%. A further study also used this sample, focusing on yellow fever vaccine responses in identical twins.

This sequence joins TRBV14 and TRBJ2-5; D not certain. The specimen sequenced was CD4+ T cells sorted from blood. The origin of this receptor is a woman under 30 in good health. For the CDR3, the DNA is TGTGCCAGCAGCCAGATCCAAGGGCCGGCGGTGGAGACCCAGTACTTC. Its translation: CASSQIQGPAVETQYF.